This T cell receptor (beta chain) was sequenced during a study of T cells in Graves' hyperthyroidism and ophthalmopathy. This clonotype was picked up many times. TCR beta CDR3 regions were amplified from RNA transcripts. Initially, a first-round RT-PCR of the TCR CDR3 employed the HTBI primer set. A single record per CDR3 protein comes from TCRdb applying MiXCR to the multiplex PCR reads. The sample shows roughly 350,000 distinct CDR3 sequences, roughly 15% of them seen only once. CDR3 size: 16 residues. Germline CDR1 reads SGHDN; CDR2 reads FVKESK. V was clipped by 4 bases and J by 7 bases; unmatched bases: 13.

The material sequenced was blood. The origin of this receptor is a woman in her thirties or forties with Graves' ophthalmopathy. This chain uses TRBV14 with TRBJ2-1; 7 positions match TRBD2. The CDR3 coding sequence is TGTGCCAGCAGCCCATTTACCTGGGGGGGAGCAAATGAGCAGTTCTTC. Protein sequence: CASSPFTWGGANEQFF.